This T cell receptor beta chain was documented in a study of T cell changes during pregnancy in multiple sclerosis. The method was immunoSEQ multiplex PCR; TCRdb's version includes in-frame clones alone and lacks a portion of them. This sample carries about 81,000 clones, around 93% of them seen once, and the ten largest clones take more than 1.1%. There are 15 residues in the CDR3. CDR1 and CDR2 from the germline V gene are MNHNY and SVGAGI (reference sequence). The trim removed 1 base at V and 5 bases at J, leaving 6 bases unmatched. V and J are TRBV6-6 and TRBJ2-7; TRBD1 agrees at 9 bases. Material: peripheral blood, obtained in the third trimester of pregnancy. The source of this sequence is a female donor in good health, enrolled as a control in a pregnancy study. CDR3 nucleotides: TGTGCCAGCAGTTACTGGGGACAGGGTTCCGACGAGCAGTACTTC. Translating it yields CASSYWGQGSDEQYF.